The 13 T cell receptor beta chains given below trace back to one sample, sequenced in a study of tissue T cells after allogeneic stem cell transplantation. Repertoires were generated with immunoSEQ multiplex PCR, while TCRdb's copy carries only in-frame clones and drops some. This repertoire shows tens of thousands of clones, over 70% found once; its top ten account for 0.5% to 0.65%. Sequenced sample: sorted cells pooled from one or two spleens. These receptors came from a pool of C57BL/6 mice in good health.

Concerning this clone: The genes are named according to mouse. The sequenced fragment ends 1 residue before the CDR3 boundary, so the rest is inferred from the germline J gene. V and J are TRBV15 and TRBJ2-3; tentative D call: TRBD1 (6 bases). V was pared by 4 bases and J by 2 bases, with 7 bases between. This CDR3 is built from 13 residues. The germline V gene has CDR1 SGHND and CDR2 FRSKSL. CDR3 amino acids: CASSSGDAETLYF. The covered CDR3 bases are TGTGCCAGCAGTTCAGGGGATGCAGAAACGCTGTAT.

This clone has just one count. Any gene name here is a mouse gene name. CDR3 DNA (partial): TGTGCCTGGAGTAGAGAAAACCAAGACACCCAGTAC. It specifies CAWSRENQDTQY. In full, the CDR3 reads CAWSRENQDTQYF. The chain has TRBV31 and TRBJ2-5; no firm D call. The CDR3 is cut off 1 residue early in the read; its end comes from the germline J gene. Trimming removed 2 bases from V and 0 bases from J, with 6 bases in between. The CDR3 contains 13 residues. Germline CDR1 is GKSSPN and CDR2 is SITVG.

This clone showed up just a few times. Mouse germline and gene names are used. The read terminates 1 residue ahead of where the CDR3 ends, so the germline J gene completes it. Other DNA variants within this sample encode the same CDR3. This chain joins TRBV31 and TRBJ1-2; the D gene is possibly TRBD1 (5 bases). The CDR3 sequence is 13 residues long. Trimming left V 0 bases short and J 2 bases short, with 7 bases between. The V gene's germline CDR1 is GKSSPN and CDR2 SITVG. The part of the CDR3 DNA that was read is TGTGCCTGGAGTCTAACAGGCAACTCCGACTACACC. This codes for CAWSLTGNSDYT. The full CDR3 reads CAWSLTGNSDYTF.

Note on this clone: Gene names and germline refer to mouse. The DNA ends 1 residue before the CDR3 does, and the rest of the CDR3 is filled in from the germline J gene. V usage is TRBV17 and J usage is TRBJ2-7, with 13 bases fitting TRBD2. CDR1 and CDR2 from the germline V gene are MNHDT and YYDKIL. The V segment lost 2 bases and the J segment 7 bases; nucleotides outside the gene matches: 2. The CDR3 totals 14 residues. Incomplete CDR3 DNA: TGTGCTAGCAGTAGACGGGACTGGGGGGGAGAACAGTAC. Amino acids: CASSRRDWGGEQY. The whole CDR3 reads CASSRRDWGGEQYF.

Only one count was recorded for this clone. The germline and genes are mouse ones. The read ends 1 residue before the CDR3 terminus; that terminus is restored from the germline J gene. This rearrangement joins TRBV2 to TRBJ2-5; TRBD2 aligns across 10 bases. The germline V gene encodes CDR1 LGHNA and CDR2 YSYQKL. J gave up 2 bases and V 0 bases, and 2 bases lay outside the gene matches. The CDR3 has 16 amino acids. CDR3 sequence: CASSQDRTGGQDTQYF. The CDR3 DNA, read in part, is TGTGCCAGCAGCCAAGATAGGACTGGGGGCCAAGACACCCAGTAC.

Note on this clone: The listed genes are named as in mouse. The missing CDR3 end, 1 residue past where the read stops, is filled in from the germline J gene. This chain connects TRBV23 to TRBJ1-1. This CDR3 comprises 13 residues. Germline values: CDR1 KGHTA, CDR2 FQNQQP. This CDR3 is CSSSRGANTEVFF. The CDR3 bases that were read are TGCTCCAGCAGTCGGGGTGCAAACACAGAAGTCTTC.

Notes on this clone: Mouse names are used for the genes. The CDR3 extends 1 residue past the end of the read, so its final part is completed from the germline J gene. This sequence joins TRBV3 and TRBJ2-7, with 9 bases matching TRBD1. V was pared by 3 bases and J by 3 bases, with 6 bases of the junction left unmatched. Per germline, CDR1 SNHLY and CDR2 FYNGKV (reference sequence). The CDR3 has 15 residues. The CDR3 here is CASSFSGTGHYEQYF. The sequenced part of the CDR3 DNA is TGTGCCAGCAGCTTCTCCGGGACAGGGCACTATGAACAGTAC. The variable domain in full, completed from reference TRBV3 and TRBJ2-7, reads GPKVLQIPSHQIIDMGQMVTLNCDPVSNHLYFYWYKQILGQQMEFLVNFYNGKVMEKSKLFKDQFSVERPDGSYFTLKIQPTALEDSAVYFCASSFSGTGHYEQYFGPGTRLTVL.

A remark on this clone: The germline and genes are mouse ones. The read terminates 1 residue before the CDR3 end, so the remaining end is supplied by the germline J gene. The rearrangement links TRBV13-1 to TRBJ1-5; 8 bases match TRBD1. J was trimmed by 0 bases and V by 0 bases; bases with no gene match: 2. CDR3 length: 16 residues. Germline loops: CDR1 NSHNY, CDR2 SYGAGN. CDR3 DNA, as far as it was read: TGTGCCAGCAGTGATGGGACAGGGAATAACAACCAGGCTCCGCTT. Translated, it gives CASSDGTGNNNQAPL. The complete CDR3 sequence is CASSDGTGNNNQAPLF.

In regard to this clone: The gene names here belong to mouse. Read sequence stops 1 residue before the CDR3 end, and the germline J gene provides the missing end. V is TRBV20 and J is TRBJ1-3, with D perhaps TRBD1 (6 bases). Germline values: CDR1 GFQATS, CDR2 STVNSAI. V shed 2 bases and J shed 2 bases, with 7 bases lying between them. There are 13 residues in the CDR3. CDR3 DNA (partial): TGTGGTGCTAGGACAGGGCCTGGAAATACGCTCTAT. The encoded protein is CGARTGPGNTLY. The CDR3 as a whole reads CGARTGPGNTLYF. The complete variable domain, with remaining parts taken from reference TRBV20 and TRBJ1-3, reads GALVYQYPRRTICKSGTSMRMECQAVGFQATSVAWYRQSPQKTFELIALSTVNSAIKYEQNFTQEKFPISHPNLSFSSMTVLNAYLEDRGLYLCGARTGPGNTLYFGEGSRLIVV.

Remarks on this clone: Genes and germline come from the mouse. The DNA ends 1 residue before the CDR3 does, and the rest of the CDR3 is filled in from the germline J gene. V is TRBV13-2 and J is TRBJ2-3; the D is unclear. The CDR3 has 14 residues. V lost 3 bases and J 0 bases, leaving 8 bases between the germline ends. Per germline, CDR1 NNHNN and CDR2 SYGAGS (reference sequence). CDR3 sequence: CASGAASSAETLYF. Partial CDR3 DNA: TGTGCCAGCGGTGCCGCGTCTAGTGCAGAAACGCTGTAT.

This clone has more than one count but fewer than ten. Each gene name is a mouse one. Coverage ceases 1 residue before the CDR3 finishes, and the germline J gene fills in the end. The J gene is TRBJ2-7, the V gene TRBV13-2; 10 bases map to TRBD2. After removal of 5 bases from V and 7 bases from J, the junction contained 0 bases not matched to a gene. This CDR3 comprises 11 residues. Germline CDR1 and CDR2: NNHNN and SYGAGS (reference sequence). Here the CDR3 reads CASGDWGEQYF. CDR3 DNA, as far as it was read: TGTGCCAGCGGGGACTGGGGGGAACAGTAC.

In the case of this clone: Gene names follow the mouse nomenclature. The CDR3 sequence: CASSRDSGGRAEQFF. Incomplete CDR3 DNA: TGTGCTAGCAGTAGAGATTCAGGGGGCCGGGCTGAGCAGTTC. The chain links TRBV17 to TRBJ2-1, with 8 bases that match TRBD1. The CDR3 end lies 1 residue beyond the end of the read and is filled in from the germline J gene. J lost 7 bases, V lost 0 bases, and 5 bases had no gene match. Germline values: CDR1 MNHDT, CDR2 YYDKIL. The CDR3 is 15 residues long.

Notes on this clone: Genes here carry mouse names. The read terminates 1 residue ahead of where the CDR3 ends, so the germline J gene completes it. The chain carries TRBV1 and TRBJ1-3; D uncertain. CDR1 is NSQYPW, CDR2 LRSPGD, per germline (reference sequence). The V gene lost 1 base and the J gene lost 3 bases, with 4 bases spanning the gap. The CDR3 totals 13 residues. The sequenced part of the CDR3 DNA is TGCACCTGCAGTGCAGGGTATGGAAATACGCTCTAT. Translation: CTCSAGYGNTLY. The entire CDR3 protein reads CTCSAGYGNTLYF.